Listed below are T cell receptor beta chains from one sample, sequenced in a study of blood T cell repertoires in COVID-19. The repertoire was sequenced with immunoSEQ multiplex PCR; TCRdb's copy has only in-frame clones and lacks some. The sample has about 99,000 clones, 75% to 85% seen once. The specimen sequenced was peripheral blood. These receptors came from a woman older than 75 with active or convalescent COVID-19. CDR3s leave out the opening cysteine and the closing phenylalanine or tryptophan. D genes are given only for firm matches.

ASSLGEADTDTQY TRBV7-8 NA TRBJ2-3
ASSVSPSDTQY TRBV9 NA TRBJ2-3
ASSRTGTAYEQY TRBV7-6 TRBD1 TRBJ2-7
ASSLGTSRFDEQY TRBV5-4 TRBD2 TRBJ2-7
ASSPLAGGVEEQF TRBV11-2 TRBD2 TRBJ2-1
ASLTGGWGETQY TRBV2 TRBD1 TRBJ2-5
ASSLVDSRDGYT TRBV28 NA TRBJ1-2
ASSLVHLLRTSGSYEQY TRBV7-8 TRBD2 TRBJ2-7
ASSYEGTHEQY TRBV7-6 NA TRBJ2-7
ASSLDFKGVQY TRBV5-4 NA TRBJ2-7
ASSEFQGQTYNSPLH TRBV6-1 NA TRBJ1-6
ASKLDTGELF TRBV11-2 NA TRBJ2-2
ASSYSAGAGDTQY TRBV6-5 NA TRBJ2-3
ASSQGEAGNTIY TRBV7-3 NA TRBJ1-3
ASSPLAGINEQF TRBV18 TRBD2 TRBJ2-1
ASSVGDGTGVEQF TRBV9 NA TRBJ2-1
ASSSASGSGGDTQY TRBV28 TRBD2 TRBJ2-3
ASGDSGLANEQF TRBV11-3 TRBD2 TRBJ2-1
ASSLGLVADTQY TRBV5-1 NA TRBJ2-3
ASSVQPGLAGGSYNEQF TRBV7-9 TRBD2 TRBJ2-1
ASSLDPGRSLNTGELF TRBV7-2 NA TRBJ2-2
ASSPGSGGEQF TRBV18 NA TRBJ2-1
ASSSGLASYNEQF TRBV5-6 TRBD2 TRBJ2-1
ASSPEGGVNNEQF TRBV11-3 NA TRBJ2-1
ATNIQANTEAF TRBV18 NA TRBJ1-1
ASSGGKGRDMASGSGLEF TRBV6-1 TRBD2 TRBJ2-1
ASGPRELYSNQPQH TRBV5-8 NA TRBJ1-5
ASSPGGRSYEQY TRBV5-1 TRBD2 TRBJ2-7
ASSLTSREGARGEQF TRBV7-3 TRBD2 TRBJ2-1
AISDSGQGTGMNTEAF TRBV10-3 TRBD1 TRBJ1-1
AISDSSNQPQH TRBV10-3 NA TRBJ1-5
ASSSTRTGQETQY TRBV28 TRBD1 TRBJ2-5
ASSQTGTNEKLF TRBV5-4 TRBD1 TRBJ1-4
ASSQNRGWNIQY TRBV4-2 TRBD1 TRBJ2-4
ATNRGTPYEQY TRBV28 TRBD1 TRBJ2-7
ATCGHNQPQH TRBV2 NA TRBJ1-5
ASTPTGTRTEAF TRBV5-1 NA TRBJ1-1
ASSQVGRTNEKLF TRBV3-1/TRBV3-2 NA TRBJ1-4
SAAASKRSTDTQY TRBV29-1 NA TRBJ2-3
ASSFASGRDNEQF TRBV7-8 TRBD2 TRBJ2-1
ATSRMGQGDDEQF TRBV15 TRBD1 TRBJ2-1
ASSQGTGYEETQY TRBV3-1/TRBV3-2 TRBD1 TRBJ2-5